This entry is about one TCR beta chain. This entry belongs to a study of blood T cell repertoires in COVID-19. The wider study: Italy, Spain and the United States were the sources of the convalescent and acute COVID-19 samples.

Authors' analysis steps: Reference gene primer amplification in the assay estimated nucleated cell counts. Assay: immunoSEQ multiplex PCR; the TCRdb copy retains only in-frame clones and omits some. V and J calls and clone size follow that table, whereas D and trimming were derived from the DNA. The sample includes tens of thousands of clones, approximately 79% of them seen just once. Germline assignment: CDR1 SGHRS and CDR2 YFSETQ. V shed 0 bases and J shed 0 bases, with 13 bases lying between them. This CDR3 comprises 17 residues. The source of this sequence is a human donor with acute or convalescent COVID-19. The donor label of this sample is uncertain. Source material: peripheral blood. The chain links TRBV5-1 to TRBJ2-1; D uncertain. CDR3 in amino acids: CASSLGEATLSYNEQFF. The CDR3 coding sequence is TGCGCCAGCAGCTTGGGCGAGGCCACCCTCTCCTACAATGAGCAGTTCTTC.